This T cell receptor (beta chain) comes out of a study of blood T cell repertoires in COVID-19. On the study more broadly: Researchers got acute and convalescent COVID-19 samples from the United States, Italy and Spain.

Only in-frame clones appear in the TCRdb table, and some are missing; sequencing was by immunoSEQ multiplex PCR. Here the sample spans 400,000 to 550,000 clones, around nine tenths being singletons. Sequencing was carried out using peripheral blood. This TCR came from a woman in her 30s with acute or convalescent COVID-19.

The CDR3 loop reads CASSRGGQGAFEQYF. The CDR3 DNA is TGTGCCAGCTCCAGGGGGGGACAGGGGGCCTTCGAGCAGTACTTC. The chain combines TRBV6-5 with TRBJ2-7, with 12 bases that match TRBD1. In germline, CDR1 is MNHEY, CDR2 SVGAGI. With V trimmed by 8 bases and J by 6 bases, 11 bases remained unmatched. The CDR3 extends over 15 amino acids.